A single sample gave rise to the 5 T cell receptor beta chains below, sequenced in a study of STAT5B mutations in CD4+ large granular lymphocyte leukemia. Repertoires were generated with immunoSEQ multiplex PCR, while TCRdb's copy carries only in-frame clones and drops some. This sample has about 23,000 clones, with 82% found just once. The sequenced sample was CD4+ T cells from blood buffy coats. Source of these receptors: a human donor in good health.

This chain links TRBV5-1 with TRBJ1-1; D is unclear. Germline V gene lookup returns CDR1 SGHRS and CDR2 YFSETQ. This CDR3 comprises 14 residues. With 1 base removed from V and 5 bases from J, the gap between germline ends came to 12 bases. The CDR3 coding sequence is TGCGCCAGCAGCTTGACGGGCCGGGAAACTGAAGCTTTCTTT. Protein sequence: CASSLTGRETEAFF.

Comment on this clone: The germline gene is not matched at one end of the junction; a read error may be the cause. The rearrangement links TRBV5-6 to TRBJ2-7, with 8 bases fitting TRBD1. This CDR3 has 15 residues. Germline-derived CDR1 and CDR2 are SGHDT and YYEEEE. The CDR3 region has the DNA TGTGCCAGCAGTTTGGGACAGGTTAGCTCCTACGAGCAGTACTTC. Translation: CASSLGQVSSYEQYF. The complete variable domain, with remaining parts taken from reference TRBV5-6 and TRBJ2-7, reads DAGVTQSPTHLIKTRGQQVTLRCSPKSGHDTVSWYQQALGQGPQFIFQYYEEEERQRGNFPDRFSGHQFPNYSSELNVNALLLGDSALYLCASSLGQVSSYEQYFGPGTRLTVT.

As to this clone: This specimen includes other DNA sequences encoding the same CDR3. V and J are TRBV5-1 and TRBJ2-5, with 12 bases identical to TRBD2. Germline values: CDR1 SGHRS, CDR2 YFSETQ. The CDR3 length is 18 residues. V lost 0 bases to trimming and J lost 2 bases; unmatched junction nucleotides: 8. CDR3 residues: CASSLGRTSGEIQETQYF. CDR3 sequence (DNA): TGCGCCAGCAGCTTGGGCAGGACTAGCGGGGAAATACAAGAGACCCAGTACTTC.

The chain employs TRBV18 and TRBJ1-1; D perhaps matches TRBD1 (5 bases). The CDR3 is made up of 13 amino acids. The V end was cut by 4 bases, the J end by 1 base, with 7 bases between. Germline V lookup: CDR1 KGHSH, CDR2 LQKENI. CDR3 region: CASSRDRNTEAFF. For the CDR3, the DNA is TGTGCCAGCTCACGAGACAGGAACACTGAAGCTTTCTTT.

The DNA of the CDR3 is TGTGCCATCAGGGAGGTGGACTCTGGGGCCAACGTCCTGACTTTC. This codes for CAIREVDSGANVLTF. The chain has TRBV10-3 and TRBJ2-6; D possibly corresponds to TRBD2 (5 bases). The CDR3 totals 15 residues. CDR1 is ENHRY, CDR2 SYGVKD, per germline. The V gene lost 6 bases and the J gene lost 0 bases, with 9 bases spanning the gap.